The 13 T cell receptor beta chains listed next were all sequenced from one sample in a study of T cell responses to AZD1222 COVID-19 vaccine. The data were produced by immunoSEQ multiplex PCR, yet TCRdb's version contains in-frame clones alone and is incomplete. The table has approximately 110,000 clones, approximately 85% seen once. Sequences were derived from peripheral blood, sampled 28 days after the second AZD1222 dose. Receptors originate from an adult who received the AZD1222 COVID-19 vaccine.

This rearrangement joins TRBV7-2 to TRBJ2-2; D remains ambiguous. This CDR3 is 13 amino acids long. V gave up 5 bases and J gave up 1 base, with 5 bases separating them. In germline, CDR1 is SGHTA, CDR2 FQGNSA. The CDR3 reads CASSQRNTGELFF. CDR3 nucleotide sequence: TGTGCCAGCAGCCAACGGAACACCGGGGAGCTGTTTTTT.

The V call is TRBV28, the J call TRBJ1-5, with no clear D. The CDR3 has 15 amino acids. Germline V gene data show CDR1 as MDHEN and CDR2 as SYDVKM. Trimming cost V 5 bases and J 9 bases, with 20 bases left between them. CDR3 loop: CASSLTPPAGTPQHF. In nucleotides, the CDR3 is TGTGCCAGCAGTCTAACCCCCCCCGCGGGTACGCCCCAGCATTTT.

This chain joins TRBV3-1 (or the pseudogene TRBV3-2) and TRBJ2-7, with a possible D match to TRBD2 (6 bases). Germline values: CDR1 LGHDT, CDR2 YNNKEL (reference sequence). The CDR3 loop spans 14 amino acids. The V gene lost 8 bases and the J gene lost 0 bases, with 14 bases spanning the gap. CDR3 bases: TGTGCCAGCGCCTCCGGGACTTTCTCCTACGAGCAGTACTTC. Translation: CASASGTFSYEQYF.

The chain combines TRBV4-2 with TRBJ2-1, with TRBD2 identical over 7 bases. Per the germline V gene, CDR1 is LGHNA and CDR2 is YNFKEQ. Losses at the gene ends were 4 bases for V and 4 bases for J; bases not matched to a gene: 10. The CDR3 totals 16 residues. The CDR3 nucleotides are TGTGCCAGCAGCCGGGAGGCGCGGGGGACGTACAATGAGCAGTTCTTC. Amino acid sequence: CASSREARGTYNEQFF.

The DNA for the CDR3 is TGTGCCAGCAGCTTAGGGCAGGGGGGTCAGCCCCAGCATTTT. It is translated as CASSLGQGGQPQHF. V usage is TRBV13 and J usage is TRBJ1-5, with 7 positions matching TRBD1. CDR1 is PRHDT, CDR2 FYEKMQ, per germline (reference sequence). CDR3 length: 14 residues. J lost 6 bases, V lost 0 bases, and 2 bases had no gene match.

This sequence joins TRBV7-2 and TRBJ2-3; 7 bases align to TRBD2. The CDR3 is 14 residues long. V lost 5 bases, J lost 2 bases, and 4 bases stayed unmatched. Germline loops: CDR1 SGHTA, CDR2 FQGNSA. Here the CDR3 DNA reads TGTGCCAGCAGCCGGGACTACCTCACAGATACGCAGTATTTT. The encoded protein is CASSRDYLTDTQYF. Looking up the rest from reference TRBV7-2 and TRBJ2-3 gives the full variable domain: GAGVSQSPSNKVTEKGKDVELRCDPISGHTALYWYRQSLGQGLEFLIYFQGNSAPDKSGLPSDRFSAERTGGSVSTLTIQRTQQEDSAVYLCASSRDYLTDTQYFGPGTRLTVL.

The chain carries TRBV2 and TRBJ2-3; 11 bases line up with TRBD1. CDR1 and CDR2 (germline): SNHLY, FYNNEI. There are 15 residues in the CDR3. J was trimmed by 4 bases and V by 7 bases; bases with no gene match: 7. The DNA for the CDR3 is TGTGCCAGCATGTCCGGGACAGGGGGTCCAGATACGCAGTATTTT. Translating it yields CASMSGTGGPDTQYF.

This clone was counted only a few times. V and J are TRBV3-1 (or the pseudogene TRBV3-2) and TRBJ1-2; D is ambiguous. Germline V gives CDR1 LGHDT, CDR2 YNNKEL (reference sequence). V lost 0 bases, J lost 8 bases, and 13 bases lay in between. The CDR3 has 14 amino acids. CDR3: CASSQDGGFRGYTF. The CDR3 coding sequence is TGTGCCAGCAGCCAAGATGGCGGGTTTCGAGGCTACACCTTC.

The rearrangement joins TRBV2 to TRBJ1-6, with D uncertain. The CDR3 runs to 15 residues. Per the germline V gene, CDR1 is SNHLY and CDR2 is FYNNEI. V lost 8 bases and J 7 bases, leaving 18 bases between the germline ends. CDR3 sequence (DNA): TGTGCCAGCCGAAGGGCCTTCCTAATGAATTCACCCCTCCACTTT. Its translation is CASRRAFLMNSPLHF.

Only a few counts were recorded for this clone. V is TRBV2 and J is TRBJ1-6; perhaps TRBD1 as D (5 bases). The V and J ends lost 3 bases and 6 bases respectively, with 18 bases between them. The CDR3 is 17 amino acids. CDR1 is SNHLY, CDR2 FYNNEI, per germline. CDR3 sequence reads: CASSDEVGRVFNSPLHF. DNA of the CDR3: TGTGCCAGCAGTGATGAAGTAGGCAGGGTTTTTAATTCACCCCTCCACTTT.

The chain links TRBV5-4 to TRBJ1-1; TRBD1 is a possible D gene (6 bases). CDR3 length: 15 residues. CDR1 SGHNT and CDR2 YYREEE come from the germline V gene (reference sequence). V shed 3 bases and J shed 0 bases, with 12 bases lying between them. The CDR3 spells CASSWKDRLNTEAFF. Written as DNA, the CDR3 is TGTGCCAGCAGCTGGAAGGACAGATTGAACACTGAAGCTTTCTTT.

The V call is TRBV11-2, the J call TRBJ2-7; D not resolved. This CDR3 is built from 12 residues. V lost 3 bases and J lost 3, with 6 bases in between. Germline V gives CDR1 SGHAT, CDR2 FQNNGV. The CDR3 sequence is CASSFTHYEQYF. DNA for the CDR3: TGTGCCAGCAGCTTCACACACTACGAGCAGTACTTC.

The gene calls are TRBV6-5 and TRBJ2-7; D not resolved. V was trimmed by 4 bases and J by 5 bases, leaving 18 bases between them. CDR1 is MNHEY, CDR2 SVGAGI, per germline. The CDR3 runs to 15 residues. The CDR3 is CASSSPGLKPNEQYF. Here the CDR3 DNA reads TGTGCCAGCAGTTCCCCCGGGCTCAAACCCAACGAGCAGTACTTC.